This T cell receptor (beta chain) was sequenced during a study of blood T cell repertoires in COVID-19. Across the study: The samples span acute and convalescent COVID-19 from the United States, Italy and Spain. The cDNA or gDNA used as material had been derived from T cells, B-cell-depleted T cells, or PBMCs.

Germline-derived CDR1 and CDR2 are LGHNA and YSLEER. This CDR3 has 15 residues. V gave up 4 bases and J gave up 2 bases; unmatched junction bases: 7. In the original analysis: How many nucleated cells were present was estimated from reference gene primer amplification. Here immunoSEQ multiplex PCR was the method, and the copy in TCRdb shows in-frame clones only, minus some. For V, J and clone size, that table is used; D and trimming come from the DNA. The sample carries roughly 57,000 clones, 65% to 80% recorded once. V gene TRBV4-3 combines with J gene TRBJ2-5; 7 bases are shared with TRBD1. The source is an older man with active or convalescent COVID-19. Material for sequencing was peripheral blood. The CDR3 coding sequence is TGCGCCAGCAGCCCACAAAAGACAGGGCAAGAGACCCAGTACTTC. This sequence encodes CASSPQKTGQETQYF.